Each of the 29 T cell receptor beta chains below was sequenced from the same sample in a study of cytomegalovirus exposure and HLA in healthy donors. 13 Jbeta primers and 60 Vbeta primers were used for the PCR. Libraries were prepared by immunoSEQ multiplex PCR; TCRdb keeps only in-frame clonotypes and omits some of them. The repertoire holds around 170,000 clones, with approximately 82% as singletons. Source material: PBMCs. Receptors originate from a male donor in good health and CMV-seronegative.

This chain joins TRBV7-9 and TRBJ2-4; the match to TRBD1 covers 8 bases. J gave up 3 bases and V 5 bases, and 6 bases lay outside the gene matches. From germline, CDR1 is SEHNR and CDR2 FQNEAQ (reference sequence). This CDR3 region has 15 residues. CDR3: CASSQTGGGKNIQYF. CDR3 coding DNA: TGTGCCAGCAGCCAAACAGGGGGAGGCAAAAACATTCAGTACTTC.

The gene calls are TRBV25-1 and TRBJ2-2; 11 bases map to TRBD2. The V gene's germline CDR1 is MGHDK and CDR2 SYGVNS. V shed 4 bases, J shed 0 bases, and the junction held 7 bases outside the gene matches. This CDR3 is built from 18 residues. The CDR3 nucleotides read TGTGCCAGCAGTGGGACCATAGCGGGGGGGTCGAACACCGGGGAGCTGTTTTTT. Amino acids: CASSGTIAGGSNTGELFF.

The chain couples TRBV11-3 to TRBJ2-2; TRBD2 aligns across 10 bases. The J segment lost 6 bases and the V segment lost 5 bases, leaving 15 bases of the junction unmatched. CDR1 SGHNT and CDR2 YENEEA come from the germline V gene. The CDR3 covers 18 residues. CDR3 sequence reads: CASSPPSKRGGRAGELFF. The CDR3 nucleotides are TGTGCCAGCAGCCCCCCTTCTAAGCGGGGGGGCCGGGCCGGGGAGCTGTTTTTT.

This sequence joins TRBV2 and TRBJ2-1; TRBD2 matches 7 bases. The CDR3 loop spans 13 amino acids. J lost 5 bases, V lost 6 bases, and 4 bases had no gene match. Germline lookup yields CDR1 SNHLY and CDR2 FYNNEI. CDR3 protein: CASSRGSHNEQFF. The DNA of the CDR3 is TGTGCCAGCAGCCGCGGGAGCCACAATGAGCAGTTCTTC.

This clone was recorded once. This chain connects TRBV7-6 to TRBJ2-7; 9 bases are shared with TRBD1. The V and J ends lost 2 bases and 7 bases, in that order; junction bases with no gene match: 9. This CDR3 spans 15 amino acids. CDR1 is SGHVS and CDR2 is FNYEAQ in the germline V gene. The CDR3 nucleotides read TGTGCCAGCAGCTTACAAGGGACCGGGACAGGGGAGCAGTACTTC. It is translated as CASSLQGTGTGEQYF. The full variable domain, with the rest looked up from reference TRBV7-6 and TRBJ2-7, is GAGVSQSPRYKVTKRGQDVALRCDPISGHVSLYWYRQALGQGPEFLTYFNYEAQQDKSGLPNDRFSAERPEGSISTLTIQRTEQRDSAMYRCASSLQGTGTGEQYFGPGTRLTVT.

The chain carries TRBV29-1 and TRBJ1-1; 10 nucleotides match TRBD1. CDR1 is SQVTM and CDR2 is ANQGSEA in the germline V gene. J gave up 8 bases and V 1 base, and 4 bases lay outside the gene matches. This CDR3 has 13 residues. The CDR3, as DNA: TGCAGCGTTGAAGGGGACAGGGGATGGGAAGCTTTCTTT. Translation: CSVEGDRGWEAFF.

The J gene is TRBJ2-1, the V gene TRBV11-1; D gene uncertain. Deletions cut 1 base from V and 9 bases from J, with 19 bases between. In germline, CDR1 is SGHAT, CDR2 FQDESV (reference sequence). The CDR3 sequence is 16 residues long. In DNA form, the CDR3 reads TGTGCCAGCAGCTTAGTCGCCGACTTCCCCCTCAGTGAGCAGTTCTTC. Translated: CASSLVADFPLSEQFF.

The chain carries TRBV7-9 and TRBJ1-2; tentative D call: TRBD1 (5 bases). Trimming took off 4 bases at V and 8 bases at J, with 14 bases between the two ends. This CDR3 spans 13 amino acids. In germline, CDR1 is SEHNR, CDR2 FQNEAQ (reference sequence). CDR3 region: CASSWPGGDGYTF. Written as DNA, the CDR3 is TGTGCCAGCAGCTGGCCCGGGGGGGACGGCTACACCTTC.

The chain links TRBV5-1 to TRBJ2-1, with 9 bases aligning to TRBD2. With V trimmed by 4 bases and J by 4 bases, 9 bases remained unmatched. CDR3 length: 16 residues. Germline CDR1 reads SGHRS; CDR2 reads YFSETQ. The CDR3 region has the DNA TGCGCCAGCAGCCCATCAGGACTAGCGAGTTACAATGAGCAGTTCTTC. Protein: CASSPSGLASYNEQFF.

The CDR3 reads CASRPQGVSTDTQYF. The CDR3 DNA reads as TGCGCCAGCAGACCGCAGGGGGTGAGCACAGATACGCAGTATTTT. The rearrangement joins TRBV5-1 to TRBJ2-3, with TRBD1 matching 7 bases. The germline CDR1 and CDR2 sequences are SGHRS and YFSETQ. Trimming at V came to 5 bases and at J to 0 bases, leaving 6 bases not matched to a gene. The CDR3 has 15 amino acids.

J is TRBJ2-1 and V is TRBV7-2; TRBD1 matches 7 bases. V lost 1 base to trimming and J lost 12 bases; unmatched junction nucleotides: 12. The CDR3 sequence is 15 residues long. Germline V lookup: CDR1 SGHTA, CDR2 FQGNSA. CDR3 sequence (DNA): TGTGCCAGCAGCTTAGAAGGTGGACAGGCAGGAGGGCAGTTCTTC. Translation gives CASSLEGGQAGGQFF.

The rearrangement joins TRBV5-6 to TRBJ2-3; TRBD1 is a possible D gene (6 bases). The germline V gene has CDR1 SGHDT and CDR2 YYEEEE. V gave up 3 bases and J gave up 6 bases, with 11 bases separating them. The CDR3 is 13 amino acids. Here the CDR3 reads CASSSQGRDTQYF. CDR3 DNA: TGTGCCAGCAGCTCCCAGGGGCGGGATACGCAGTATTTT.

The rearrangement links TRBV7-9 to TRBJ2-7; D may be TRBD2 (6 bases). Germline V lookup: CDR1 SEHNR, CDR2 FQNEAQ (reference sequence). V lost 4 bases, J lost 7 bases, and 11 bases lay in between. The CDR3 contains 12 residues. As DNA, the CDR3 is TGTGCCAGCAGCTCCCTTCGGGGGGAGCAGTACTTC. Protein product: CASSSLRGEQYF.

The rearrangement links TRBV6-6 to TRBJ1-1, with 8 bases lining up with TRBD1. V shed 4 bases and J 2 bases; nucleotides not matched to a gene: 3. There are 14 residues in the CDR3. Germline loops: CDR1 MNHNY, CDR2 SVGAGI (reference sequence). CDR3 sequence: CASSSGQGNTEAFF. In DNA, the CDR3 is TGTGCCAGCAGTTCCGGACAGGGAAACACTGAAGCTTTCTTT.

The rearrangement joins TRBV6-5 to TRBJ1-1; 9 positions agree with TRBD1. This CDR3 is 14 amino acids long. J was trimmed by 1 base and V by 7 bases; bases with no gene match: 4. The germline CDR1 and CDR2 sequences are MNHEY and SVGAGI. In DNA form, the CDR3 reads TGTGCCAGCATTAAGACAGGGGGGAACACTGAAGCTTTCTTT. Translated: CASIKTGGNTEAFF.

J is TRBJ1-5 and V is TRBV6-6, with 12 bases aligning to TRBD1. Per germline, CDR1 MNHNY and CDR2 SVGAGI (reference sequence). CDR3 length: 15 residues. V shed 7 bases and J 3 bases; nucleotides not matched to a gene: 4. CDR3 sequence: CASTGTGGFNQPQHF. In DNA, the CDR3 is TGTGCCAGCACCGGGACAGGGGGCTTCAATCAGCCCCAGCATTTT.

The chain has TRBV4-1 and TRBJ1-1, with D maybe TRBD1 (5 bases). In germline, CDR1 is MGHRA, CDR2 YSYEKL. This CDR3 has 15 residues. Between the trimmed V and J ends, which lost 0 bases and 7 bases, there was a span of 15 bases. CDR3 nucleotides: TGCGCCAGCAGCCAAGAACAGGTTCCAGGAATTGAAGCTTTCTTT. As protein: CASSQEQVPGIEAFF.

The chain employs TRBV19 and TRBJ1-2, with 9 positions matching TRBD1. The CDR3 loop spans 16 amino acids. The ends lost 5 bases at V and 2 bases at J; junction bases unmatched: 9. Germline V gives CDR1 LNHDA, CDR2 SQIVND (reference sequence). CDR3 nucleotides: TGTGCCAGTAGTTCATTACAGGGGGCGCGGAACTATGGCTACACCTTC. Encoded protein: CASSSLQGARNYGYTF.

In this sample, this clone turned up once. The chain links TRBV19 to TRBJ1-4, with D possibly being TRBD1 (6 bases). Trimming left V 5 bases short and J 3 bases short, with 13 bases between. Germline values: CDR1 LNHDA, CDR2 SQIVND (reference sequence). The CDR3 is 15 amino acids. CDR3 protein: CASSSGVAANEKLFF. Written as DNA, the CDR3 is TGTGCCAGTAGTTCAGGGGTTGCGGCTAATGAAAAACTGTTTTTT.

The sample holds a few counts of this clone. The chain couples TRBV5-1 to TRBJ2-1, with 12 positions matching TRBD1. Germline trimming cut 4 bases from V and 7 bases from J; bases unmatched to any gene: 12. The CDR3 length is 17 residues. The germline CDR1 and CDR2 sequences are SGHRS and YFSETQ. CDR3 bases: TGCGCCAGCAGCATCCTTACGGGACAGGGGGCAGGGAATGAGCAGTTCTTC. Protein: CASSILTGQGAGNEQFF.

The rearrangement joins TRBV5-6 to TRBJ2-3; 14 nucleotides line up with TRBD2. From germline, CDR1 is SGHDT and CDR2 YYEEEE. V shed 3 bases, J shed 7 bases, and the junction held 10 bases outside the gene matches. The length of the CDR3 is 17 residues. CDR3 bases: TGTGCCAGCAGCTCCTCCGGACTAGCGGGAGGTCGGAATACGCAGTATTTT. Residues: CASSSSGLAGGRNTQYF.

CDR3 bases: TGTGCCAGCTCACTAGGGGTGAGGACTGAAGCTTTCTTT. Translation: CASSLGVRTEAFF. V gene TRBV18 combines with J gene TRBJ1-1, with D possibly matching TRBD1 (5 bases). In germline, CDR1 is KGHSH, CDR2 LQKENI. Trimming shortened V by 4 bases and J by 5 bases, and 11 bases separated the two germline ends. The CDR3 contains 13 residues.

The rearrangement uses TRBV6-6 and TRBJ1-2; tentative D call: TRBD1 (5 bases). Trimming cost V 11 bases and J 1 base, with 14 bases left between them. This CDR3 contains 13 residues. Germline assignment: CDR1 MNHNY and CDR2 SVGAGI (reference sequence). For the CDR3, the DNA is TGTGCCGGTGGGACGGGAGATAACTATGGCTACACCTTC. Protein: CAGGTGDNYGYTF.

The chain uses TRBV4-1 and TRBJ2-1; 11 bases line up with TRBD2. Germline V gives CDR1 MGHRA, CDR2 YSYEKL. J gave up 7 bases and V 0 bases, and 14 bases lay outside the gene matches. The CDR3 has 19 amino acids. CDR3 protein: CASSQDRDSGGAFRNEQFF. The DNA of the CDR3 is TGCGCCAGCAGCCAAGATCGGGATAGCGGGGGGGCCTTTCGGAATGAGCAGTTCTTC.

The chain's CDR3 is CASSLGGTGKSGNTIYF. The CDR3 region has the DNA TGTGCCAGCAGCTTGGGTGGGACAGGGAAATCGGGAAACACCATATATTTT. This chain links TRBV5-4 with TRBJ1-3; TRBD1 agrees at 9 bases. There are 17 residues in the CDR3. The germline gives CDR1 SGHNT, CDR2 YYREEE (reference sequence). Unmatched junction bases numbered 8, after V lost 0 bases and J lost 4 bases.

This chain links TRBV4-1 with TRBJ1-2; 7 bases map to TRBD1. V trimming: 0 bases; J trimming: 7 bases; junction bases outside the gene matches: 11. The germline CDR1 and CDR2 sequences are MGHRA and YSYEKL. The CDR3 runs 16 residues. The DNA of the CDR3 is TGCGCCAGCAGCCAAGAGTTCCAGGGGGTTTGGGGTGGCTACACCTTC. Amino acids: CASSQEFQGVWGGYTF.

The chain is built from TRBV4-3 and TRBJ2-3; a possible D gene is TRBD2 (6 bases). The germline gives CDR1 LGHNA, CDR2 YSLEER. The CDR3 contains 14 residues. Trimming left V 4 bases short and J 4 bases short, with 12 bases between. The CDR3 loop is CASSLNWGADTQYF. Written as DNA, the CDR3 is TGCGCCAGCAGCCTCAACTGGGGGGCAGATACGCAGTATTTT.

The genes are TRBV6-1 and TRBJ2-2; maybe TRBD1 (5 bases). Germline-derived CDR1 and CDR2 are MNHNS and SASEGT. Between the trimmed V and J ends, which lost 6 bases and 3 bases, there was a span of 11 bases. The CDR3 contains 14 residues. The CDR3 nucleotides read TGTGCCAGCAGACAGGCGGCGGACACCGGGGAGCTGTTTTTT. Amino acid sequence: CASRQAADTGELFF.

The genes are TRBV29-1 and TRBJ2-5, with 9 bases identical to TRBD2. With V trimmed by 6 bases and J by 5 bases, 7 bases remained unmatched. The CDR3 runs to 13 residues. CDR1 and CDR2 (germline): SQVTM, ANQGSEA. This CDR3 reads CSVQPSGTETQYF. The CDR3 DNA reads TGCAGCGTGCAACCTAGCGGGACGGAGACCCAGTACTTC.